This T cell receptor (beta chain) was observed in a study of cytomegalovirus exposure and HLA in healthy donors. Repertoires were generated with immunoSEQ multiplex PCR, while TCRdb's copy carries only in-frame clones and drops some. The sample holds over 150,000 clones, approximately 89% seen once. CDR3 size: 15 residues. CDR1 is MNHNS and CDR2 is SASEGT in the germline V gene. V shed 6 bases and J 9 bases; nucleotides not matched to a gene: 9. A roughly 120-subject validation cohort, separate from the approximately 670-subject first cohort, supplied the donors. Sequences were obtained from PBMCs. The source of this sequence is a woman between 18 and 29 years old in good health and CMV-seropositive. The V and J genes are TRBV6-1 and TRBJ2-1; 12 bases are a match to TRBD2. CDR3 region: CASSPTSGSLSEQFF. Here the CDR3 DNA reads TGTGCCAGCAGCCCGACTAGCGGGAGTTTGAGTGAGCAGTTCTTC.